The 12 T cell receptor beta chains in this list originate from one sample, sequenced in a study of CD8+ T cells in alopecia areata. RNA was extracted and reverse transcribed into cDNA as the sequencing template. Repertoires were generated with immunoSEQ multiplex PCR, while TCRdb's copy carries only in-frame clones and drops some. The sample shows 150,000 to 200,000 clones, about 60% of them seen only once. Noted treatment: oral pan-JAK inhibitor, 5-10 mg twice daily. Source: CD4+ T cells sorted from blood, taken at week 24, from a patient treated with tofacitinib. Source of these receptors: a human donor with alopecia areata.

This chain uses TRBV29-1 with TRBJ2-1; 8 bases map to TRBD1. Germline lookup yields CDR1 SQVTM and CDR2 ANQGSEA. The CDR3 extends over 14 amino acids. V gave up 4 bases and J gave up 6 bases; unmatched junction bases: 8. CDR3 nucleotide sequence: TGCAGCGTTGGGCTAGGGACAGGCTTCAATGAGCAGTTCTTC. Its protein product is CSVGLGTGFNEQFF.

The genes are TRBV7-9 and TRBJ1-1; D unclear. This CDR3 has 13 amino acids. CDR1 SEHNR and CDR2 FQNEAQ come from the germline V gene (reference sequence). The V end lost 7 bases, the J end lost 6 bases, and 15 bases lay between the germline ends. CDR3 region: CASTRSLRAEAFF. CDR3 nucleotide sequence: TGTGCCAGCACCCGCTCTCTCCGGGCTGAAGCTTTCTTT.

This sequence joins TRBV11-2 and TRBJ2-5, with 9 bases matching TRBD1. The CDR3 extends over 15 amino acids. The junction had 2 bases not matched to a gene; V was cut back by 1 base and J by 2 bases. The germline V gene has CDR1 SGHAT and CDR2 FQNNGV. The CDR3, as DNA: TGTGCCAGCAGCTTAGGGGGGACAGGGCAAGAGACCCAGTACTTC. Translation gives CASSLGGTGQETQYF. The whole variable domain, filled in from reference TRBV11-2 and TRBJ2-5, reads EAGVAQSPRYKIIEKRQSVAFWCNPISGHATLYWYQQILGQGPKLLIQFQNNGVVDDSQLPKDRFSAERLKGVDSTLKIQPAKLEDSAVYLCASSLGGTGQETQYFGPGTRLLVL.

The genes are TRBV20-1 and TRBJ2-3, with D uncertain. Trimming took off 6 bases at V and 1 base at J, with 2 bases between the two ends. Germline values: CDR1 DFQATT, CDR2 SNEGSKA (reference sequence). The CDR3 totals 10 residues. The CDR3 nucleotides read TGCAGTGCCGGCACAGATACGCAGTATTTT. This encodes CSAGTDTQYF.

This clone was seen just once. The chain couples TRBV7-9 to TRBJ2-7; 12 bases match TRBD2. Germline V gene data show CDR1 as SEHNR and CDR2 as FQNEAQ (reference sequence). CDR3 length: 18 amino acids. Trimming at V came to 5 bases and at J to 0 bases, leaving 11 bases not matched to a gene. CDR3 loop: CASSQTSGGPLSSYEQYF. The CDR3 DNA follows: TGTGCCAGCAGCCAAACTAGCGGGGGGCCGTTGAGCTCCTACGAGCAGTACTTC.

This clone occurred a few times. The rearrangement uses TRBV15 and TRBJ2-5; D is ambiguous. Between the trimmed V and J ends, which lost 0 bases and 5 bases, there was a span of 10 bases. Germline lookup yields CDR1 LNHNV and CDR2 YYDKDF (reference sequence). The CDR3 has 14 amino acids. The CDR3 bases are TGTGCCACCAGCAGAGAGGATTCTCGGGAGACCCAGTACTTC. Translating it yields CATSREDSRETQYF.

This clone occurred once. The chain recombines TRBV6-6 with TRBJ1-3; 10 bases fit TRBD1. The V gene end was trimmed by 7 bases and the J gene end by 3 bases; junction bases not matched to a gene: 6. There are 15 residues in the CDR3. Germline V gives CDR1 MNHNY, CDR2 SVGAGI (reference sequence). In DNA, the CDR3 is TGTGCCAGCACCCGACAGGGGGCGAGTGGAAACACCATATATTTT. Amino acid sequence: CASTRQGASGNTIYF.

This clone was detected once. The V and J genes are TRBV4-2 and TRBJ1-2; D may be TRBD1 (5 bases). Germline loops: CDR1 LGHNA, CDR2 YNFKEQ. The CDR3 sequence is 14 residues long. V dropped 0 bases and J dropped 4 bases, with 9 bases sitting between them. As DNA, the CDR3 is TGTGCCAGCAGCCAAGATATGGACATCTATGGCTACACCTTC. Translated: CASSQDMDIYGYTF.

The chain carries TRBV5-1 and TRBJ1-2, with 7 bases identical to TRBD1. Per the germline V gene, CDR1 is SGHRS and CDR2 is YFSETQ. Trimming removed 2 bases from V and 2 bases from J; junction bases left unmatched: 9. The CDR3 contains 16 residues. The CDR3 coding sequence is TGCGCCAGCAGCTTTTCCCAGGGACAGACGAACTATGGCTACACCTTC. It yields the protein CASSFSQGQTNYGYTF.

The J gene is TRBJ1-1, the V gene TRBV6-1; 7 bases map to TRBD1. Trimming removed 7 bases from V and 11 bases from J; junction bases left unmatched: 10. The CDR3 totals 12 residues. From germline, CDR1 is MNHNS and CDR2 SASEGT. The CDR3 DNA follows: TGTGCCAGCACCCTGGACAGGACTGTGGCTTTCTTT. It is translated as CASTLDRTVAFF.

This clone was picked up a small number of times. This chain links TRBV2 with TRBJ2-2; 8 bases align to TRBD1. In germline, CDR1 is SNHLY, CDR2 FYNNEI. V lost 4 bases and J lost 9; bases outside the gene matches: 7. This CDR3 is 14 amino acids long. The CDR3 sequence is CASSGGQGARELFF. As DNA, the CDR3 is TGTGCCAGCAGTGGCGGTCAGGGGGCCCGGGAGCTGTTTTTT. Based on the CDR3 plus reference TRBV2 and TRBJ2-2, the full variable domain is EPEVTQTPSHQVTQMGQEVILRCVPISNHLYFYWYRQILGQKVEFLVSFYNNEISEKSEIFDDQFSVERPDGSNFTLKIRSTKLEDSAMYFCASSGGQGARELFFGEGSRLTVL.

This clone was seen more than once but under ten times. The chain carries TRBV15 and TRBJ2-1; D not certain. Trimming left V 4 bases short and J 7 bases short, with 5 bases between. Looked up from germline, CDR1 is LNHNV and CDR2 is YYDKDF (reference sequence). The CDR3 covers 11 residues. This chain's CDR3 is CATSTLNEQFF. The CDR3 bases are TGTGCCACCAGCACCCTTAATGAGCAGTTCTTC.